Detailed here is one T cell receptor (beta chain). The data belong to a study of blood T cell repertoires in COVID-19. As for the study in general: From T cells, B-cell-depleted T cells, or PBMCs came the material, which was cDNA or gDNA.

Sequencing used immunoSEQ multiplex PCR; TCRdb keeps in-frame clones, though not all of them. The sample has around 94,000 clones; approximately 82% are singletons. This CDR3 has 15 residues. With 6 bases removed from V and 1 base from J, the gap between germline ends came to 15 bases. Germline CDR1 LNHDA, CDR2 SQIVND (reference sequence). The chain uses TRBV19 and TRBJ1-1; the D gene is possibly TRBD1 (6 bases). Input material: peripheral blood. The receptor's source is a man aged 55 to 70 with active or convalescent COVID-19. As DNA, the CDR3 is TGTGCCAGTAGGTCCCTCAGGACAGCGAACACTGAAGCTTTCTTT. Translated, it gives CASRSLRTANTEAFF.